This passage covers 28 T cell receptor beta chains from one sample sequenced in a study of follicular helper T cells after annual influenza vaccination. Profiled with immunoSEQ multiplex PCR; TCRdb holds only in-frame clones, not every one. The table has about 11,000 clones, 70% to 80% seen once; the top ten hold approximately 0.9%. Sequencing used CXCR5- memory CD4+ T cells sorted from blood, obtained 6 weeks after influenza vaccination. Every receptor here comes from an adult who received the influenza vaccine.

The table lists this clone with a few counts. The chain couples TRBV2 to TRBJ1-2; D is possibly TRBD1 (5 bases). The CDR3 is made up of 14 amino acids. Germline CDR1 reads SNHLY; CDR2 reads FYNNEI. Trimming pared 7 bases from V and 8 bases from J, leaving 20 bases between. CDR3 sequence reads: CASIEGRPEGGYTF. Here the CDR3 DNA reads TGTGCCAGCATTGAGGGACGGCCGGAGGGCGGCTACACCTTC.

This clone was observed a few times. The CDR3 here is CASSPPRRGNQPQHF. CDR3 bases: TGTGCCAGCAGCCCACCTCGCAGAGGCAATCAGCCCCAGCATTTT. The gene calls are TRBV28 and TRBJ1-5; no clear D. This CDR3 has 15 amino acids. Trimming removed 6 bases from V and 2 bases from J, with 14 bases in between. Germline V lookup: CDR1 MDHEN, CDR2 SYDVKM.

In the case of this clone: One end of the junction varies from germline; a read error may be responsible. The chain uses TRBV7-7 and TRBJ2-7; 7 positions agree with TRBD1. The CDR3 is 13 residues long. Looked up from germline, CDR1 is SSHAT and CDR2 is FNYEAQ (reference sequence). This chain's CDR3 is CASSPWTGYEQYF. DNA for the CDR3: TGTGCTAGCAGCCCGTGGACAGGCTACGAGCAGTACTTC.

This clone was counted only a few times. In DNA, the CDR3 is TGTGCCAGCTCACCCAGGGGAAACACTGAAGCTTTCTTT. It encodes CASSPRGNTEAFF. This chain uses TRBV18 with TRBJ1-1; tentatively, D is TRBD1 (6 bases). This CDR3 has 13 residues. CDR1 KGHSH and CDR2 LQKENI come from the germline V gene. V lost 3 bases to trimming and J lost 2 bases, with 7 bases between them.

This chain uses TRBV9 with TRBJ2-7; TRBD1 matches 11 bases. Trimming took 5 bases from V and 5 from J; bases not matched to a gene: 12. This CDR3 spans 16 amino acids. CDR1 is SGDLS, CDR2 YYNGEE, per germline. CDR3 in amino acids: CASRPPGQGGSDEQYF. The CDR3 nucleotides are TGTGCCAGCAGACCTCCGGGACAGGGGGGCTCGGACGAGCAGTACTTC.

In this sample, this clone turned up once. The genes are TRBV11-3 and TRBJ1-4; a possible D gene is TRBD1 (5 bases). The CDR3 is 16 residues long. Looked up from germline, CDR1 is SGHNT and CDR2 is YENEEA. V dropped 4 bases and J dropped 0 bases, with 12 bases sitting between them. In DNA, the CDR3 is TGTGCCAGCAGCTCCGGGGCTACTTCAACTAATGAAAAACTGTTTTTT. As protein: CASSSGATSTNEKLFF.

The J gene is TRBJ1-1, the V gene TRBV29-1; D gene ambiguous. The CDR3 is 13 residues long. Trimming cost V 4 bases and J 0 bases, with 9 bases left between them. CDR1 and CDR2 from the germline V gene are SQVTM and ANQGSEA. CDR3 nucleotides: TGCAGCGTTGTGAGGGATATGAACACTGAAGCTTTCTTT. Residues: CSVVRDMNTEAFF.

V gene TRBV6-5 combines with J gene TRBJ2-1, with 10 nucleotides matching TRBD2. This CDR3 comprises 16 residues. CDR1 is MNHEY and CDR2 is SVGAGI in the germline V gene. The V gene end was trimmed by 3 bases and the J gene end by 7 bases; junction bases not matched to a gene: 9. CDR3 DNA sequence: TGTGCCAGCAGTTATAGAGGGACTAGCGACCGTAATGAGCAGTTCTTC. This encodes CASSYRGTSDRNEQFF.

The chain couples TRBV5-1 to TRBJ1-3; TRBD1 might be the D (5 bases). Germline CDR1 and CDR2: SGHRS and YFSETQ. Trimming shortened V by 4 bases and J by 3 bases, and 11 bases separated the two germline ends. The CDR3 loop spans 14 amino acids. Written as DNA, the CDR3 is TGCGCCAGCAGCCCCGGAGGGGTTGGAAACACCATATATTTT. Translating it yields CASSPGGVGNTIYF.

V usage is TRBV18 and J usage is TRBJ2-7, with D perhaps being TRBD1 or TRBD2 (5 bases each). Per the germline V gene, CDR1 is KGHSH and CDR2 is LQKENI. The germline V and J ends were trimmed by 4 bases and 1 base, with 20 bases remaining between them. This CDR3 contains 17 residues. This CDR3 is CASSRSAIRDRSYEQYF. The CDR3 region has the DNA TGTGCCAGCTCACGGTCGGCTATTCGGGACCGGTCCTACGAGCAGTACTTC.

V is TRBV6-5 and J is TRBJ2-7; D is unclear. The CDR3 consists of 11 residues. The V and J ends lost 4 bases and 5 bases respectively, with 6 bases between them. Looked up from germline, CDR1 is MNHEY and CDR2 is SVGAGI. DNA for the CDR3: TGTGCCAGCAGTTTCCGGGACGAGCAGTACTTC. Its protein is CASSFRDEQYF.

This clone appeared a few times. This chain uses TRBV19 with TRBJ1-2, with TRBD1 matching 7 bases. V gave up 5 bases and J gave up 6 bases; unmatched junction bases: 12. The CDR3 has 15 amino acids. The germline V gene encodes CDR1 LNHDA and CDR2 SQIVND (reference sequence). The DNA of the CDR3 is TGTGCCAGTAGTGTCGACAGGGCGAGGATGGATGGCTACACCTTC. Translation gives CASSVDRARMDGYTF.

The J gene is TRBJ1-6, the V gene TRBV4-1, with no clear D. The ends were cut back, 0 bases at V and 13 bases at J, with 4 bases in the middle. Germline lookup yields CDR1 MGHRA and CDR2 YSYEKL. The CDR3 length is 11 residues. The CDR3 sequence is CASSQEGPLHF. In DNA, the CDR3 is TGCGCCAGCAGCCAAGAAGGCCCCCTCCACTTT.

CDR3 in amino acids: CASSTTGTDTQYF. The CDR3 bases are TGTGCCAGCAGCACCACAGGGACAGATACGCAGTATTTT. The rearrangement joins TRBV7-2 to TRBJ2-3, with D perhaps TRBD1 (6 bases). The CDR3 is made up of 13 amino acids. Germline CDR1 reads SGHTA; CDR2 reads FQGNSA. V was pared by 5 bases and J by 3 bases, with 9 bases between.

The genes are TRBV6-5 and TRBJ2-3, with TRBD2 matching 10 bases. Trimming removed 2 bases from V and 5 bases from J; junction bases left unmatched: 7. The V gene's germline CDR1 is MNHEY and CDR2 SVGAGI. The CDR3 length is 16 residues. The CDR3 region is CASSYQLAGLGDTQYF. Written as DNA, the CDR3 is TGTGCCAGCAGTTACCAACTAGCGGGGCTCGGAGATACGCAGTATTTT.

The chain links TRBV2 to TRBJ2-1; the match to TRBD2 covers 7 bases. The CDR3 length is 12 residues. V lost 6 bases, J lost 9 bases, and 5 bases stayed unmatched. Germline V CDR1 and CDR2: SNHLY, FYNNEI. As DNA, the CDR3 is TGTGCCAGCAGGGGGGAGGGCCCTGAGCAGTTCTTC. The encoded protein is CASRGEGPEQFF.

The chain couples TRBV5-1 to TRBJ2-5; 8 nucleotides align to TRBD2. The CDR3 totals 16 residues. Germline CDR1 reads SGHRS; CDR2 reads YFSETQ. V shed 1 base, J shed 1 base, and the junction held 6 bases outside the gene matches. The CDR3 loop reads CASSLNGGGIQETQYF. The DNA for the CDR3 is TGCGCCAGCAGCTTGAATGGCGGGGGGATCCAAGAGACCCAGTACTTC.

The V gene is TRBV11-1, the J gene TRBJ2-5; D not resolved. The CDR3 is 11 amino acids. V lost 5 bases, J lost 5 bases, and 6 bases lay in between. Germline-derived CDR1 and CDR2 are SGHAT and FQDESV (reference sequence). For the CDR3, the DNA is TGTGCCAGCAGCCACGGGGAGACCCAGTACTTC. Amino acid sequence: CASSHGETQYF.

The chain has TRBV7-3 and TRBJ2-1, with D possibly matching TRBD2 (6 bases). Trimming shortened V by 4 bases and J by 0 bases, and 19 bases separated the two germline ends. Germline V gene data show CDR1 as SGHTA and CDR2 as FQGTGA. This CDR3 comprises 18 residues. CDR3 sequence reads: CASSSGGSGSSSYNEQFF. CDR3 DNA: TGTGCCAGCAGCTCCGGAGGAAGCGGGTCAAGCTCCTACAATGAGCAGTTCTTC.

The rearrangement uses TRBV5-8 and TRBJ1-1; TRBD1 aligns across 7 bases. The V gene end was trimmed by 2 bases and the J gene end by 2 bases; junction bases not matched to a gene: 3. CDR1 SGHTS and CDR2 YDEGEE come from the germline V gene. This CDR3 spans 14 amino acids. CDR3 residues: CASSFGQVNTEAFF. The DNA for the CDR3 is TGTGCCAGCAGCTTTGGACAGGTCAACACTGAAGCTTTCTTT.

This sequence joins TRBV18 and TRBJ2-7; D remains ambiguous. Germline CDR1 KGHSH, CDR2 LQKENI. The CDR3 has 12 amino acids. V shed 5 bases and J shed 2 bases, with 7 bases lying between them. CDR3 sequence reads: CASSSLPYEQYF. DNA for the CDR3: TGTGCCAGCTCAAGTCTCCCCTACGAGCAGTACTTC.

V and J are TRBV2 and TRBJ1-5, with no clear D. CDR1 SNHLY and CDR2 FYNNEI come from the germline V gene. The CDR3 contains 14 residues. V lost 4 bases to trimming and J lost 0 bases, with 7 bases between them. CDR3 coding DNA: TGTGCCAGCAGTGCGAGTATTAGCAATCAGCCCCAGCATTTT. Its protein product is CASSASISNQPQHF.

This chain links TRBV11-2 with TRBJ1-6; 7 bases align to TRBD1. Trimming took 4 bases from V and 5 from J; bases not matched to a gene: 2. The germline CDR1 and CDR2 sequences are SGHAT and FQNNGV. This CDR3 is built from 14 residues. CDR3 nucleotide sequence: TGTGCCAGCAGCTGGGACAGAAATAATTCACCCCTCCACTTT. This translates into CASSWDRNNSPLHF. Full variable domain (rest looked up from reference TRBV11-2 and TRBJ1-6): EAGVAQSPRYKIIEKRQSVAFWCNPISGHATLYWYQQILGQGPKLLIQFQNNGVVDDSQLPKDRFSAERLKGVDSTLKIQPAKLEDSAVYLCASSWDRNNSPLHFGNGTRLTVT.

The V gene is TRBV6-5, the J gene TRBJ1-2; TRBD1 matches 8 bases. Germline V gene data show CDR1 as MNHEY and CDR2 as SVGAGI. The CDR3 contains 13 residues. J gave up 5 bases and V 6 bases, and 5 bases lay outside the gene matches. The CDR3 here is CASSPGTGYGYTF. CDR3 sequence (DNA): TGTGCCAGCAGCCCCGGGACAGGTTATGGCTACACCTTC.

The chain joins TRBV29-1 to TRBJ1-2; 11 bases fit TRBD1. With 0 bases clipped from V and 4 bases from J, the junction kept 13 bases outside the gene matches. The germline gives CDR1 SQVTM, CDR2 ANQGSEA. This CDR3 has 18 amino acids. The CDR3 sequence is CSVEEWTGGLNLFYGYTF. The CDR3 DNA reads TGCAGCGTTGAAGAGTGGACAGGGGGCTTAAACCTTTTCTATGGCTACACCTTC. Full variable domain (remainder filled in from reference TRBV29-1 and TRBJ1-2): SAVISQKPSRDICQRGTSLTIQCQVDSQVTMMFWYRQQPGQSLTLIATANQGSEATYESGFVIDKFPISRPNLTFSTLTVSNMSPEDSSIYLCSVEEWTGGLNLFYGYTFGSGTRLTVV.

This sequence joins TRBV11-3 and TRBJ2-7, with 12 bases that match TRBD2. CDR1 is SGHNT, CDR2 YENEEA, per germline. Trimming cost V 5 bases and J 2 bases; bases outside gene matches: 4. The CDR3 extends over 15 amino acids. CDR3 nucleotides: TGTGCCAGCAGCGAACTAGCGGGGGGAACCTACGAGCAGTACTTC. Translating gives CASSELAGGTYEQYF.

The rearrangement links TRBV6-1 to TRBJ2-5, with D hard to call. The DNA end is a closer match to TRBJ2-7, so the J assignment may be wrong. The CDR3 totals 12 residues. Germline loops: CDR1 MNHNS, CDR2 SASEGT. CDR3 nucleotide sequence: TGTGCCAGCAGTGACCGAGGCTACGAGCAGTACTTC. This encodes CASSDRGYEQYF.

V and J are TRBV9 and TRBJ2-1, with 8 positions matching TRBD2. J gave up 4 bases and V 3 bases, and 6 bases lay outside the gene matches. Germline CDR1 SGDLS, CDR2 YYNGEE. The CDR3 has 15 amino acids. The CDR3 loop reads CASSARLALYNEQFF. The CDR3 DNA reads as TGTGCCAGCAGCGCCCGACTAGCGCTATACAATGAGCAGTTCTTC.